This record concerns one T cell receptor (beta chain) sequence. This receptor's antigen is unknown. No qualities accompany the bases; no much larger clone lies one base away. This sample is drawn from a study of CD8 T cells in Susac syndrome (dated by TCRdb to about 2019). Looking at the study overall: Of the Susac syndrome patients who were sequenced, roughly 8 were in clinical remission while about six had clinically active disease. CD8+ T cell repertoire clonality was compared between about a dozen healthy donors, approximately 14 Susac syndrome patients and approximately 16 multiple sclerosis patients. Repertoire sequencing was used to test whether CD8+ T cell activation and differentiation in Susac syndrome was antigen driven. At the time of blood withdrawal, Susac syndrome patients were either therapy-naive, taking corticosteroids (with some also receiving IVIg), or on IVIg alone. Here is what the overall study found, with its caveats: The study acknowledged that relatively few individuals were included in the TCR sequencing and HLA analysis. In the total CD8+ and CD8+ TEMRA repertoires, approximately 16 and five Susac-specific public clones, respectively, were identified. Clonal expansion was seen in Susac syndrome CD8+ repertoires, peaking in CD8+ TEMRA cells and being greater in clinically active patients than in remitting ones.

In the germline V gene, CDR1 corresponds to SQVTM and CDR2 to ANQGSEA. The CDR3 covers 13 residues, taking in both the cysteine and the phenylalanine. Only the CDR3 DNA is retained, 39 bases long and in frame from the first base. Ends trimmed: V by 7 bases, J by 4 bases; bases unmatched to a gene: 7. RNA was extracted using the RNeasy kit, and about 0.5 to 1 ug of the RNA was reverse transcribed with random hexamers. The immunoSEQ multiplex PCR assay, which covers 54 Vbeta and 13 Jbeta segments, was used to amplify TCR beta CDR3 regions. To correct PCR amplification bias, a synthetic template baseline was used for both primer optimization and computational correction. For the original study's pipeline: Reads were annotated to V, D and J genes according to IMGT and were analyzed with immunoSEQ Analyzer, with only productive sequences retained. To calculate clonality, Shannon entropy was normalized by log2 of the number of productive unique sequences and then subtracted from one. For each patient and control, public and private clones were evaluated among the 100 most prevalent clones. A clone was defined as Susac-specific if it was absent from the healthy and MS cohorts, from some 980 published viral clones and from other ImmuneACCESS disease sequences. TCRdb ran its own pipeline on the public reads, namely fastp trimming at Q25 and MiXCR clone calling, and kept in-frame beta chains. Rows merge per CDR3 protein into single entries with the most common DNA and genes. Clone size and V and J calls follow TCRdb, not the original study. A total of 150,000 to 200,000 distinct CDR3 sequences appear in this sample, roughly 94% of them only once. The ten largest make up around 0.16% of the sample.

High-throughput TCR beta sequencing profiled peripheral blood CD8+ and CD4+ T cells from healthy donors, Susac syndrome patients and multiple sclerosis patients. Susac syndrome patients met recently defined diagnostic criteria for definite or probable disease. Bulk CD8+ and CD4+ T cells were purified magnetically by negative isolation, whereas CD8+ TEMRA cells were enriched by FACS. Blood was drawn into EDTA tubes, processed within 24 hours, and PBMCs were isolated by density gradient centrifugation. PBMCs intended for TCR sequencing were cryopreserved in liquid nitrogen and thawed later in a water bath at 37 degrees C. The sorted or isolated CD4+, CD8+ and CD8+ TEMRA cells reached a purity of at least 90%.

The chain is encoded by TRBV29-1 joined to TRBJ1-2, with 9 bases in between that match TRBD1. This clonotype originated in a human donor with Susac syndrome. Sequences were obtained from CD8+ T cells from PBMCs. The CDR3 here reads CSAALQGAYGYTF. Here is the DNA: TGCAGCGCCGCTTTACAGGGGGCCTATGGCTACACCTTC.